These 25 T cell receptor beta chains originate from one sample sequenced in a study of shared clonotypes between healthy human individuals. Assay: immunoSEQ multiplex PCR; the TCRdb copy retains only in-frame clones and omits some. Of around 200,000 clones listed, approximately 61% were seen once; the top ten hold 10%. The sequencing sample was made of memory CD4+ T cells sorted from blood. Specified subset: CD45RA-negative fraction. These receptors all stem from a man aged 25 to 45 in good health.

As DNA, the CDR3 is TGTGCCAGCTCACCCGGGACAGGACGCTATGGCTACACCTTC. Its protein is CASSPGTGRYGYTF. The J gene is TRBJ1-2, the V gene TRBV18; 8 bases map to TRBD1. The CDR3 has 14 residues. V lost 3 bases and J lost 4; bases outside the gene matches: 4. CDR1 is KGHSH and CDR2 is LQKENI in the germline V gene.

This clone was detected many times. The J gene is TRBJ2-5, the V gene TRBV18; D is unresolved. Trimming removed 3 bases at V and 4 bases at J, with 9 bases between. Germline lookup yields CDR1 KGHSH and CDR2 LQKENI. The CDR3 has 13 residues. The CDR3 DNA reads TGTGCCAGCTCACCTCAGGTTGCAGAGACCCAGTACTTC. Protein product: CASSPQVAETQYF.

The rearrangement links TRBV6-1 to TRBJ1-2; perhaps TRBD1 as D (5 bases). The CDR3 extends over 13 amino acids. V gave up 7 bases and J gave up 7 bases, with 16 bases separating them. CDR1 and CDR2 from the germline V gene are MNHNS and SASEGT. CDR3: CASIKRGESGYTF. CDR3 DNA sequence: TGTGCCAGCATTAAAAGAGGGGAATCTGGCTACACCTTC.

Details on this clone: The same CDR3 arises from other DNA sequences in this sample as well. The CDR3 bases are TGTGCCAGCAGCGTAGGCGGGAGCCGCACAGATACGCAGTATTTT. Translated: CASSVGGSRTDTQYF. This rearrangement joins TRBV9 to TRBJ2-3; 7 bases align to TRBD2. The CDR3 has 15 amino acids. Looked up from germline, CDR1 is SGDLS and CDR2 is YYNGEE. V was clipped by 0 bases and J by 1 base; unmatched bases: 2.

The V call is TRBV19, the J call TRBJ1-5; 7 nucleotides agree with TRBD1. The V segment lost 6 bases and the J segment 7 bases; nucleotides outside the gene matches: 6. CDR3 length: 13 residues. Germline CDR1 is LNHDA and CDR2 is SQIVND (reference sequence). CDR3 sequence: CASSQGVGQPQHF. Written as DNA, the CDR3 is TGTGCCAGTAGCCAGGGGGTAGGGCAGCCCCAGCATTTT.

This clone has just a few counts. The chain recombines TRBV7-9 with TRBJ1-1; D not resolved. Germline-derived CDR1 and CDR2 are SEHNR and FQNEAQ (reference sequence). V was trimmed by 0 bases and J by 7 bases, leaving 6 bases between them. There are 12 residues in the CDR3. The CDR3: CASSLARSEAFF. CDR3 DNA sequence: TGTGCCAGCAGCTTAGCTCGCAGTGAAGCTTTCTTT.

For the CDR3, the DNA is TGTGCCAGCAGTGAGGGACCAGGGGGGAGCTTCTACAATGAGCAGTTCTTC. This translates into CASSEGPGGSFYNEQFF. The chain is built from TRBV2 and TRBJ2-1; D is perhaps TRBD1 (7 bases). Per the germline V gene, CDR1 is SNHLY and CDR2 is FYNNEI. This CDR3 spans 17 amino acids. Trimming pared 3 bases from V and 3 bases from J, leaving 18 bases between.

This chain uses TRBV27 with TRBJ2-7; the match to TRBD2 covers 7 bases. CDR1 and CDR2 from the germline V gene are MNHEY and SMNVEV (reference sequence). The CDR3 is 13 amino acids. Trimming removed 7 bases from V and 2 bases from J; junction bases left unmatched: 5. CDR3 DNA: TGTGCCAGCAAATCTAGCGGTCCCTACGAGCAGTACTTC. Its translation: CASKSSGPYEQYF.

This chain links TRBV29-1 with TRBJ2-3; 9 nucleotides align to TRBD1. V shed 8 bases, J shed 6 bases, and the junction held 9 bases outside the gene matches. The CDR3 is made up of 13 amino acids. CDR1 is SQVTM, CDR2 ANQGSEA, per germline. CDR3 loop: CSYRDRAPDTQYF. In DNA, the CDR3 is TGCAGCTACCGGGACAGGGCACCGGATACGCAGTATTTT.

The rearrangement uses TRBV7-3 and TRBJ2-1; the match to TRBD2 covers 9 bases. This CDR3 spans 15 amino acids. Losses at the gene ends were 3 bases for V and 6 bases for J; bases not matched to a gene: 6. Germline V gene sequence: CDR1 SGHTA, CDR2 FQGTGA. As DNA, the CDR3 is TGTGCCAGCAGCTTTGCGGGAGGGCCGGTCAATGAGCAGTTCTTC. It translates to CASSFAGGPVNEQFF. Full variable domain (missing parts from reference TRBV7-3 and TRBJ2-1): GAGVSQTPSNKVTEKGKYVELRCDPISGHTALYWYRQSLGQGPEFLIYFQGTGAADDSGLPNDRFFAVRPEGSVSTLKIQRTERGDSAVYLCASSFAGGPVNEQFFGPGTRLTVL.

The chain joins TRBV14 to TRBJ1-1; D ambiguous. V was trimmed by 2 bases and J by 4 bases, leaving 14 bases between them. Germline V lookup: CDR1 SGHDN, CDR2 FVKESK. The CDR3 consists of 15 residues. For the CDR3, the DNA is TGTGCCAGCAGCCAAAATCGGGGTTGGATCACTGAAGCTTTCTTT. Translating gives CASSQNRGWITEAFF.

This clone was seen more than once but under ten times. The sample carries other DNA sequences with the same CDR3. V and J are TRBV2 and TRBJ2-1; 7 nucleotides match TRBD2. From germline, CDR1 is SNHLY and CDR2 FYNNEI. V lost 1 base, J lost 3 bases, and 6 bases stayed unmatched. The CDR3 consists of 16 residues. The CDR3 sequence: CASSEVRLAVYNEQFF. CDR3 DNA: TGTGCCAGCAGTGAAGTTAGGCTAGCGGTCTACAATGAGCAGTTCTTC.

Only a few counts were recorded for this clone. The V gene is TRBV5-1, the J gene TRBJ2-2; D is possibly TRBD1 (5 bases). The CDR3 spans 13 residues. CDR1 SGHRS and CDR2 YFSETQ come from the germline V gene. With 0 bases removed from V and 7 bases from J, the gap between germline ends came to 7 bases. In nucleotides, the CDR3 is TGCGCCAGCAGCTTGGAGGGGAACGGGGAGCTGTTTTTT. It yields the protein CASSLEGNGELFF.

This clone showed up just a few times. The chain recombines TRBV29-1 with TRBJ2-1, with a weak D call TRBD2 (6 bases). Germline V gene sequence: CDR1 SQVTM, CDR2 ANQGSEA. Trimming took off 7 bases at V and 14 bases at J, with 15 bases between the two ends. The CDR3 is 10 amino acids. CDR3 DNA: TGCAGCGCCACGACGGGGGTGGAGTTCTTC. It specifies CSATTGVEFF.

The chain carries TRBV15 and TRBJ2-1, with 7 bases lining up with TRBD2. V lost 3 bases and J lost 3; bases outside the gene matches: 8. The CDR3 loop spans 16 amino acids. CDR1 is LNHNV, CDR2 YYDKDF, per germline (reference sequence). The CDR3 is CATSRNLGEGYNEQFF. The CDR3 coding sequence is TGTGCCACCAGCAGGAACCTAGGGGAGGGCTACAATGAGCAGTTCTTC.

The chain couples TRBV9 to TRBJ1-1; weak D call: TRBD1 (6 bases). Per the germline V gene, CDR1 is SGDLS and CDR2 is YYNGEE. V gave up 4 bases and J gave up 2 bases, with 15 bases separating them. The CDR3 totals 15 residues. For the CDR3, the DNA is TGTGCCAGCAGCCCTATAGGACAGATCAACACTGAAGCTTTCTTT. Translating it yields CASSPIGQINTEAFF.

This clone was recorded a few times. The rearrangement links TRBV19 to TRBJ1-1; no reliable D call. Germline lookup yields CDR1 LNHDA and CDR2 SQIVND (reference sequence). The CDR3 runs to 14 residues. The ends were cut back, 6 bases at V and 4 bases at J, with 15 bases in the middle. The CDR3 loop is CASSPAGRGTEAFF. CDR3 nucleotide sequence: TGTGCCAGTAGCCCCGCGGGGAGAGGCACTGAAGCTTTCTTT.

J is TRBJ1-2 and V is TRBV15; TRBD1 is a possible D gene (5 bases). The V end was cut by 0 bases, the J end by 4 bases, with 18 bases between. Germline V gene lookup returns CDR1 LNHNV and CDR2 YYDKDF (reference sequence). The CDR3 consists of 17 residues. CDR3 nucleotides: TGTGCCACCAGCAGAGATTTGGCCCTCGGGACTCTCTATGGCTACACCTTC. It is translated as CATSRDLALGTLYGYTF.

This clone was observed at least ten times. At the DNA level, this CDR3 is encoded by other sequences in the same sample as well. V and J are TRBV19 and TRBJ2-1, with D maybe TRBD1 (6 bases). The V end lost 6 bases, the J end lost 4 bases, and 10 bases lay between the germline ends. The length of the CDR3 is 13 residues. Germline CDR1 and CDR2: LNHDA and SQIVND (reference sequence). In DNA, the CDR3 is TGTGCCAGTAGCAGGGGAAGTTACAATGAGCAGTTCTTC. It translates to CASSRGSYNEQFF.

In this sample, this clone turned up many times. The sample carries other DNA sequences with the same CDR3. The V and J genes are TRBV6-5 and TRBJ1-5; D unresolved. The germline V gene has CDR1 MNHEY and CDR2 SVGAGI. Trimming took off 0 bases at V and 0 bases at J, with 6 bases between the two ends. The CDR3 length is 15 residues. The CDR3 region is CASSYSGSSNQPQHF. In nucleotides, the CDR3 is TGTGCCAGCAGTTACTCAGGTTCTAGCAATCAGCCCCAGCATTTT.

The rearrangement links TRBV28 to TRBJ2-7; 7 nucleotides line up with TRBD2. J lost 5 bases, V lost 8 bases, and 12 bases had no gene match. This CDR3 has 14 residues. The germline CDR1 and CDR2 sequences are MDHEN and SYDVKM. CDR3 sequence: CASRAPGGTDEQYF. CDR3 DNA: TGTGCCAGCCGCGCGCCGGGGGGAACGGACGAGCAGTACTTC.

This clone occurred a few times. The gene calls are TRBV29-1 and TRBJ1-4, with 11 nucleotides matching TRBD1. Germline lookup yields CDR1 SQVTM and CDR2 ANQGSEA. This CDR3 region has 13 residues. V lost 4 bases to trimming and J lost 7 bases; unmatched junction nucleotides: 2. The CDR3 DNA reads as TGCAGCGTTGCCGGGACAGGGGGTGAAAAACTGTTTTTT. Translated: CSVAGTGGEKLFF. Using reference TRBV29-1 and TRBJ1-4 for the parts outside the CDR3, the full variable domain is SAVISQKPSRDICQRGTSLTIQCQVDSQVTMMFWYRQQPGQSLTLIATANQGSEATYESGFVIDKFPISRPNLTFSTLTVSNMSPEDSSIYLCSVAGTGGEKLFFGSGTQLSVL.

This clone appeared a few times. The chain links TRBV27 to TRBJ2-1, with a weak D call TRBD1 (5 bases). In germline, CDR1 is MNHEY, CDR2 SMNVEV (reference sequence). This CDR3 has 14 amino acids. V lost 3 bases and J lost 6, with 12 bases in between. The CDR3 nucleotides read TGTGCCAGCAGTTTGCAGGGAAGATTCAATGAGCAGTTCTTC. Encoded protein: CASSLQGRFNEQFF.

V and J are TRBV6-6 and TRBJ2-7, with 9 bases matching TRBD2. Germline V gene sequence: CDR1 MNHNY, CDR2 SVGAGI (reference sequence). The CDR3 extends over 13 amino acids. V dropped 6 bases and J dropped 3; count of bases not matched to a gene: 3. CDR3 protein: CASSRTSVYEQYF. The CDR3 DNA sequence: TGTGCCAGCAGCCGGACTAGCGTCTACGAGCAGTACTTC.

This clone was picked up one time. The chain has TRBV7-7 and TRBJ2-2; a weak D match, TRBD2 (6 bases). Germline V gene sequence: CDR1 SSHAT, CDR2 FNYEAQ (reference sequence). The CDR3 sequence is 13 residues long. Trimming took 10 bases from V and 6 from J, leaving 15 bases between them. The CDR3 DNA is TGTGCCATCTCAGGAGGGGTCTCCGGGGAGCTGTTTTTT. Residues: CAISGGVSGELFF.